The 32 T cell receptor beta chains presented below share a single source sample, sequenced in a study of cytomegalovirus exposure and HLA in healthy donors (dated by TCRdb to about 2017). Library preparation used the immunoSEQ multiplex PCR assay. For the multiplex PCR, a mixture combining 60 forward primers for TCR Vbeta segments and 13 reverse primers for TCR Jbeta segments was used. TCRdb obtained this table from immuneACCESS and retained in-frame rearrangements with V and J assigned. These tables miss some clones; where compared with another copy, unresolved V genes account for less than half of the shortfall, and the remainder is unexplained. This sample is represented by 79,000 or so clones; 73% of them were singletons. Around 15% of the sample lies in the top ten. The sequenced sample was PBMCs. The source is a woman aged 40-49 years in good health and CMV-seropositive.

This clone was detected once. The rearrangement joins TRBV28 to TRBJ1-5; D remains ambiguous. V was clipped by 3 bases and J by 0 bases, with 9 bases between them. CDR1 and CDR2 from the germline V gene are MDHEN and SYDVKM. The CDR3 has 15 residues. CDR3 amino acids: CASSFEGDSNQPQHF. CDR3 nucleotides: TGTGCCAGCAGTTTTGAGGGAGATAGCAATCAGCCCCAGCATTTT.

This clone has only a few counts. The chain links TRBV5-6 to TRBJ2-1, with 9 positions matching TRBD1. The CDR3 contains 15 residues. Per the germline V gene, CDR1 is SGHDT and CDR2 is YYEEEE. Trimming cost V 4 bases and J 5 bases; bases outside gene matches: 7. The CDR3 DNA follows: TGTGCCAGCAGCCCGGGGGACAGGGAGGACAATGAGCAGTTCTTC. This gives the protein CASSPGDREDNEQFF.

The V gene is TRBV6-5, the J gene TRBJ1-6, with 8 nucleotides matching TRBD1. This CDR3 has 15 amino acids. J gave up 7 bases and V 7 bases, and 9 bases lay outside the gene matches. Germline V gene data show CDR1 as MNHEY and CDR2 as SVGAGI. The CDR3 loop reads CASTLGDRTNSPLHF. CDR3 coding DNA: TGTGCCAGCACCCTGGGGGACAGGACCAATTCACCCCTCCACTTT.

The chain links TRBV4-2 to TRBJ2-1, with a tentative D call TRBD1 (6 bases). Germline lookup yields CDR1 LGHNA and CDR2 YNFKEQ. This CDR3 is built from 13 residues. V shed 5 bases and J shed 2 bases, with 7 bases lying between them. Here the CDR3 reads CASSEGAYNEQFF. The DNA for the CDR3 is TGTGCCAGCAGCGAGGGGGCCTACAATGAGCAGTTCTTC.

The chain has TRBV14 and TRBJ2-1; 8 bases map to TRBD2. The CDR3 is 16 residues long. The V and J ends lost 0 bases and 10 bases, in that order; junction bases with no gene match: 11. Germline V gives CDR1 SGHDN, CDR2 FVKESK. CDR3 nucleotides: TGTGCCAGCAGCCAAGACGTGGGCGGGAGGATATGGGAGCAGTTCTTC. This encodes CASSQDVGGRIWEQFF.

The V call is TRBV7-6, the J call TRBJ2-3; 8 bases are a match to TRBD1. CDR1 is SGHVS, CDR2 FNYEAQ, per germline. The CDR3 runs 14 residues. The V segment lost 5 bases and the J segment 5 bases; nucleotides outside the gene matches: 6. The CDR3 loop is CASSQGQGRDTQYF. The DNA for the CDR3 is TGTGCCAGCAGCCAAGGACAGGGACGAGATACGCAGTATTTT.

This clone came up a few times. The chain couples TRBV2 to TRBJ2-7, with TRBD2 matching over 10 bases. Trimming took 7 bases from V and 3 from J; bases not matched to a gene: 3. The CDR3 sequence is 13 residues long. Germline CDR1 reads SNHLY; CDR2 reads FYNNEI. The CDR3 here is CASTRTSGYEQYV. For the CDR3, the DNA is TGTGCCAGCACCAGGACTAGCGGCTACGAGCAGTACGTC.

This clone has more than one count but fewer than ten. The gene calls are TRBV5-1 and TRBJ1-2, with unresolved D. The CDR3 contains 14 residues. The V and J ends lost 3 bases and 4 bases respectively, with 13 bases between them. The germline gives CDR1 SGHRS, CDR2 YFSETQ. This chain's CDR3 is CASSSGRGTYGYTF. The CDR3 nucleotides read TGCGCCAGCAGCTCTGGACGGGGAACCTATGGCTACACCTTC.

The chain couples TRBV7-6 to TRBJ2-1; 7 bases agree with TRBD2. CDR3 length equals 16 residues. The germline V gene encodes CDR1 SGHVS and CDR2 FNYEAQ. J was trimmed by 7 bases and V by 0 bases; bases with no gene match: 9. In DNA form, the CDR3 reads TGTGCCAGCAGCTTAGCGCCCGTGGGCGGGAGAAATGAGCAGTTCTTC. It codes for CASSLAPVGGRNEQFF.

The chain is built from TRBV9 and TRBJ2-3; maybe TRBD2 (6 bases). This CDR3 has 14 amino acids. V lost 2 bases to trimming and J lost 0 bases, with 7 bases between them. The germline CDR1 and CDR2 sequences are SGDLS and YYNGEE. The CDR3 sequence: CASSVGTSTDTQYF. The CDR3 region has the DNA TGTGCCAGCAGCGTGGGGACTAGCACAGATACGCAGTATTTT.

The chain recombines TRBV7-6 with TRBJ2-3; TRBD2 aligns across 7 bases. The CDR3 length is 18 residues. V trimming: 2 bases; J trimming: 0 bases; junction bases outside the gene matches: 11. Germline V lookup: CDR1 SGHVS, CDR2 FNYEAQ. Here the CDR3 reads CASSLRAGAVASTDTQYF. The CDR3, as DNA: TGTGCCAGCAGCTTACGGGCGGGAGCGGTTGCTAGCACAGATACGCAGTATTTT.

The V and J genes are TRBV7-6 and TRBJ1-1, with D possibly matching TRBD1 (6 bases). The V and J ends lost 5 bases and 0 bases respectively, with 7 bases between them. Germline V gives CDR1 SGHVS, CDR2 FNYEAQ. This CDR3 comprises 13 residues. The CDR3 DNA follows: TGTGCCAGCAGCCGGACAGTGAACACTGAAGCTTTCTTT. Its protein product is CASSRTVNTEAFF.

This clone has just one count. The rearrangement joins TRBV29-1 to TRBJ1-1; D gene ambiguous. The CDR3 is made up of 13 amino acids. V lost 5 bases, J lost 4 bases, and 14 bases lay in between. Germline lookup yields CDR1 SQVTM and CDR2 ANQGSEA. CDR3 amino acids: CSVRYQPGTEAFF. The CDR3 bases are TGCAGCGTTCGATATCAGCCGGGCACTGAAGCTTTCTTT.

Only one count was recorded for this clone. This chain uses TRBV12-1 with TRBJ1-6; the D call in the table, TRBD1, was not verified against the DNA. TRBV12-1 is reported as a pseudogene. The CDR3 extends over 17 amino acids. The CDR3: CASSFVCGGTGVSPLHF. Here the CDR3 DNA reads TGTGCCAGCAGCTTTGTTTGTGGAGGGACAGGGGTTTCACCCCTCCACTTT.

The genes are TRBV13 and TRBJ1-2; no clear D. CDR1 PRHDT and CDR2 FYEKMQ come from the germline V gene (reference sequence). V lost 1 base and J lost 5, with 11 bases in between. The length of the CDR3 is 14 residues. CDR3 DNA sequence: TGTGCCAGCAGCTTAGATCGGGCGGGATATGGCTACACCTTC. It is translated as CASSLDRAGYGYTF.

The chain couples TRBV30 to TRBJ1-5; 9 positions match TRBD1. The V gene end was trimmed by 2 bases and the J gene end by 10 bases; junction bases not matched to a gene: 3. The CDR3 is 12 residues long. Germline V CDR1 and CDR2: GTSNPN, SVGIG (reference sequence). CDR3 sequence reads: CAWSPTGGPQHF. The CDR3 coding sequence is TGTGCCTGGAGTCCGACAGGGGGTCCCCAGCATTTT.

CDR3 DNA: TGTGCCAGCAGCCGGGGTGTTAACTATGGCTACACCTTC. It encodes CASSRGVNYGYTF. This sequence joins TRBV6-4 and TRBJ1-2; D remains unclear. CDR1 and CDR2 from the germline V gene are MRHNA and SNTAGT. The CDR3 extends over 13 amino acids. The V end was cut by 6 bases, the J end by 1 base, with 9 bases between.

The gene calls are TRBV6-1 and TRBJ2-7, with TRBD1 matching over 9 bases. V was clipped by 9 bases and J by 1 base; unmatched bases: 10. Germline values: CDR1 MNHNS, CDR2 SASEGT. This CDR3 has 15 amino acids. CDR3 sequence reads: CASQTGTGMSYEQYF. In DNA form, the CDR3 reads TGTGCCAGTCAGACCGGGACAGGGATGTCCTACGAGCAGTACTTC.

This chain joins TRBV7-2 and TRBJ2-7; possibly TRBD2 for D (6 bases). This CDR3 contains 12 residues. Per germline, CDR1 SGHTA and CDR2 FQGNSA. Trimming removed 6 bases from V and 5 bases from J, with 11 bases in between. CDR3 protein: CASRFRTNEQYF. CDR3 nucleotide sequence: TGTGCCAGCAGATTTAGGACTAACGAGCAGTACTTC.

The CDR3 spells CASRETSVNEQFF. The CDR3 region has the DNA TGCGCCAGCAGGGAGACTAGTGTGAATGAGCAGTTCTTC. This chain joins TRBV10-2 and TRBJ2-1; the D gene is possibly TRBD2 (6 bases). The CDR3 totals 13 residues. Between the trimmed V and J ends, which lost 6 bases and 7 bases, there was a span of 13 bases. Germline lookup yields CDR1 WSHSY and CDR2 SAAADI.

This clone is a singleton in its sample. The chain recombines TRBV19 with TRBJ2-3; TRBD2 matches at 7 bases. V lost 3 bases, J lost 5 bases, and 11 bases stayed unmatched. Germline V lookup: CDR1 LNHDA, CDR2 SQIVND (reference sequence). The CDR3 runs 16 residues. CDR3 amino acids: CASSMGPGEGRDTQYF. The CDR3, as DNA: TGTGCCAGTAGTATGGGGCCCGGGGAGGGGCGAGATACGCAGTATTTT.

This clone was recorded a few times. A single base is all that separates this from a far larger clone, so a read error is likely. This sequence joins TRBV30 and TRBJ2-1, with 15 bases aligning to TRBD2. Germline V gene data show CDR1 as GTSNPN and CDR2 as SVGIG (reference sequence). This CDR3 contains 15 residues. The CDR3 sequence: CAWESGTSGGNDQFF. CDR3 bases: TGTGCCTGGGAGAGTGGGACTAGCGGGGGGAATGACCAGTTCTTC.

The chain is built from TRBV5-4 and TRBJ2-5; D not certain. Looked up from germline, CDR1 is SGHNT and CDR2 is YYREEE (reference sequence). V lost 4 bases and J lost 3, with 10 bases in between. The CDR3 length is 13 residues. This chain's CDR3 is CASSPAEKETQYF. CDR3 nucleotide sequence: TGTGCCAGCAGCCCCGCGGAGAAAGAGACCCAGTACTTC.

This clone was counted many times. The V and J genes are TRBV6-5 and TRBJ1-1; no clear D. Germline CDR1 MNHEY, CDR2 SVGAGI. With 3 bases removed from V and 1 base from J, the gap between germline ends came to 15 bases. CDR3 length: 16 amino acids. DNA of the CDR3: TGTGCCAGCAGTTATTCGGGGAACTCACCGAACACTGAAGCTTTCTTT. Protein: CASSYSGNSPNTEAFF.

About this clone itself: Mismatch with germline at one junction end may stem from a read error. V is TRBV4-3 and J is TRBJ1-2; D is undetermined. This CDR3 has 14 residues. CDR1 LGHNA and CDR2 YSLEER come from the germline V gene. The CDR3 is CASGQDRSSYGYTF. CDR3 nucleotide sequence: TGCGCCAGCGGCCAAGATAGATCATCCTATGGCTACACCTTC.

The rearrangement links TRBV30 to TRBJ2-7; 8 bases are shared with TRBD1. The CDR3 contains 15 residues. From germline, CDR1 is GTSNPN and CDR2 SVGIG (reference sequence). J gave up 2 bases and V 0 bases, and 6 bases lay outside the gene matches. The CDR3 DNA is TGTGCCTGGAGTGTAAATACAGGGGGAGCCTACGAGCAGTACTTC. This translates into CAWSVNTGGAYEQYF.

This chain links TRBV6-5 with TRBJ2-1; D is perhaps TRBD1 (5 bases). The CDR3 runs to 11 residues. Germline V gives CDR1 MNHEY, CDR2 SVGAGI. Trimming cost V 5 bases and J 15 bases, with 14 bases left between them. This CDR3 is CASSDRDTRFF. CDR3 nucleotide sequence: TGTGCCAGCAGTGACAGAGACACGCGGTTCTTC.

The J gene is TRBJ1-5, the V gene TRBV2, with 8 bases matching TRBD1. V shed 7 bases, J shed 1 base, and the junction held 6 bases outside the gene matches. There are 15 residues in the CDR3. CDR1 is SNHLY and CDR2 is FYNNEI in the germline V gene. In DNA, the CDR3 is TGTGCCAGCAAAGGAGACAGGGGCAGCAATCAGCCCCAGCATTTT. This sequence encodes CASKGDRGSNQPQHF.

This chain links TRBV10-3 with TRBJ2-7; 7 bases agree with TRBD1. V shed 9 bases, J shed 1 base, and the junction held 6 bases outside the gene matches. The V gene's germline CDR1 is ENHRY and CDR2 SYGVKD. The CDR3 runs 13 residues. For the CDR3, the DNA is TGTGCCATTAATACGGGACAGTCCTACGAGCAGTACTTC. Translated: CAINTGQSYEQYF.

This clone was detected only a few times. The chain couples TRBV5-1 to TRBJ2-2, with D perhaps TRBD2 (6 bases). V lost 0 bases, J lost 3 bases, and 9 bases lay in between. Looked up from germline, CDR1 is SGHRS and CDR2 is YFSETQ. This CDR3 region has 15 residues. CDR3: CASSLGGTYTGELFF. The CDR3 DNA reads TGCGCCAGCAGCTTGGGCGGGACCTACACCGGGGAGCTGTTTTTT.

The rearrangement links TRBV9 to TRBJ2-7; D remains unclear. CDR1 SGDLS and CDR2 YYNGEE come from the germline V gene. The V end lost 0 bases, the J end lost 5 bases, and 9 bases lay between the germline ends. The CDR3 totals 13 residues. The DNA for the CDR3 is TGTGCCAGCAGCGTAGGTGATGACAACGAGCAGTACTTC. Translating gives CASSVGDDNEQYF. Drawing the rest from reference TRBV9 and TRBJ2-7, the complete variable domain is DSGVTQTPKHLITATGQRVTLRCSPRSGDLSVYWYQQSLDQGLQFLIQYYNGEERAKGNILERFSAQQFPDLHSELNLSSLELGDSALYFCASSVGDDNEQYFGPGTRLTVT.

The chain employs TRBV7-9 and TRBJ1-2; 7 bases agree with TRBD1. Trimming at V came to 5 bases and at J to 4 bases, leaving 4 bases not matched to a gene. The CDR3 is 13 residues long. The germline V gene has CDR1 SEHNR and CDR2 FQNEAQ (reference sequence). CDR3 protein: CASSTRDSYGYTF. CDR3 nucleotide sequence: TGTGCCAGCAGCACTCGGGACAGCTATGGCTACACCTTC. Based on the CDR3 plus reference TRBV7-9 and TRBJ1-2, the full variable domain is DTGVSQNPRHKITKRGQNVTFRCDPISEHNRLYWYRQTLGQGPEFLTYFQNEAQLEKSRLLSDRFSAERPKGSFSTLEIQRTEQGDSAMYLCASSTRDSYGYTFGSGTRLTVV.